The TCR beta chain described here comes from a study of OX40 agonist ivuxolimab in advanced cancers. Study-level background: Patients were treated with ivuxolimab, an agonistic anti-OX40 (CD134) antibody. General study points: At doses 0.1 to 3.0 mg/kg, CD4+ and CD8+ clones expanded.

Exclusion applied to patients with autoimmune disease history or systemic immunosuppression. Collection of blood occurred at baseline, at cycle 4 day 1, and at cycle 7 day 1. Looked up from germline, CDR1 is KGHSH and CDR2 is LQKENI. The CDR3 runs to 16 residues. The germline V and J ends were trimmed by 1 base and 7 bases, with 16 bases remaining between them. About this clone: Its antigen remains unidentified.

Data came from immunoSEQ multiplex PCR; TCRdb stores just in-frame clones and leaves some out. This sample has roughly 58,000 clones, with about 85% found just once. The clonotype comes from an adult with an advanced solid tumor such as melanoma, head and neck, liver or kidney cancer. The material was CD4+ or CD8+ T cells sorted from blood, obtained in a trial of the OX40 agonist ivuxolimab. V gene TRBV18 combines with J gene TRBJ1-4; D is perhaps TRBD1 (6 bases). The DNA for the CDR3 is TGTGCCAGCTCACCACAGCATCCAGGGGACACTGAAAAACTGTTTTTT. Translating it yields CASSPQHPGDTEKLFF.